This T cell receptor beta chain was found in a study of cytomegalovirus exposure and HLA in healthy donors. Comment on this clone: The antigen is unknown.

The table came from immunoSEQ multiplex PCR; TCRdb's copy has only in-frame clones and leaves some out. The sample gives some 110,000 clones, about 88% of which show up once; 3% to 4% is in the top ten. Whole-study results and caveats: In vitro testing confirmed a few CMV-associated chains as specific for CMV antigens. According to the study, 160 or so TCR beta chains were cytomegalovirus-associated. The classifier reportedly diagnosed cytomegalovirus status with high specificity and sensitivity.

The TCR sequence derives from a woman aged 18-29 years in good health and CMV-seropositive. Material: PBMCs.

For the CDR3, the DNA is TGTGCCAGCAGCGTAGTGGGGGGGATCTTTGTTTCTGGGGCCAACGTCCTGACTTTC. It codes for CASSVVGGIFVSGANVLTF. V is TRBV9 and J is TRBJ2-6, with 7 bases that match TRBD2. V shed 0 bases and J 1 base; nucleotides not matched to a gene: 10. Germline-derived CDR1 and CDR2 are SGDLS and YYNGEE. The CDR3 runs to 19 residues. Using reference TRBV9 and TRBJ2-6 for the parts outside the CDR3, the full variable domain is DSGVTQTPKHLITATGQRVTLRCSPRSGDLSVYWYQQSLDQGLQFLIQYYNGEERAKGNILERFSAQQFPDLHSELNLSSLELGDSALYFCASSVVGGIFVSGANVLTFGAGSRLTVL.